These 19 T cell receptor beta chains were sequenced from one sample in a study of blood T cell dynamics during melanoma immunotherapy. The study, taken as a whole, reports: Among sorted CD8+ subsets, immune-effector cells had the highest clonality and cell-free DNA similarity.

Time point in this sample: week 3, after first cycle of checkpoint inhibitor. Immune-effector memory T cells were defined as CD3+ CD4- CD8+ CD45RA- CD45RO-high CD27- CCR7-. These receptors are not linked to any known antigen. The assay was immunoSEQ multiplex PCR, and TCRdb's table has in-frame clones only and misses some. The table records about 840 clones, 84% of them present only once. The sample was CD8+ T cells from blood, taken from a patient treated with checkpoint blockade. These receptors originate from a human donor with melanoma.

This sequence joins TRBV28 and TRBJ2-7; a possible D gene is TRBD1 (5 bases). The ends were cut back, 3 bases at V and 5 bases at J, with 11 bases in the middle. Germline CDR1 MDHEN, CDR2 SYDVKM. The CDR3 length is 13 residues. The chain's CDR3 is CASSFGLRDEQYF. The CDR3 nucleotides are TGTGCCAGCAGTTTTGGGCTCAGGGACGAGCAGTACTTC.

The chain has TRBV9 and TRBJ2-2; unclear D gene. The CDR3 loop spans 16 amino acids. The V gene's germline CDR1 is SGDLS and CDR2 YYNGEE. V was cut by 0 bases and J by 2 bases, with 11 bases left in between. The CDR3 region is CASSVAGLVNTGELFF. CDR3 coding DNA: TGTGCCAGCAGCGTAGCTGGGCTAGTTAACACCGGGGAGCTGTTTTTT.

The chain links TRBV29-1 to TRBJ2-7, with D unresolved. Trimming left V 4 bases short and J 1 base short, with 11 bases between. The CDR3 consists of 13 residues. CDR1 and CDR2 from the germline V gene are SQVTM and ANQGSEA. The CDR3 reads CSVVTIRSYEQYF. The DNA of the CDR3 is TGCAGCGTTGTTACCATTAGGTCCTACGAGCAGTACTTC.

This clone has a handful of counts. The V gene is TRBV7-9, the J gene TRBJ2-5; 8 bases fit TRBD2. CDR3 length: 17 residues. With 4 bases clipped from V and 4 bases from J, the junction kept 14 bases outside the gene matches. CDR1 is SEHNR, CDR2 FQNEAQ, per germline (reference sequence). The CDR3, as DNA: TGTGCCAGCAGCTGGATAGCGGGACGAGAGGAGCGAGAGACCCAGTACTTC. Translating it yields CASSWIAGREERETQYF.

The chain carries TRBV11-2 and TRBJ2-1; TRBD2 matches 7 bases. Germline assignment: CDR1 SGHAT and CDR2 FQNNGV. The V segment lost 5 bases and the J segment 5 bases; nucleotides outside the gene matches: 12. The CDR3 is made up of 16 amino acids. CDR3 sequence (DNA): TGTGCCAGCAGCCTAAATCGCGGGAGATCCCACAATGAGCAGTTCTTC. As protein: CASSLNRGRSHNEQFF.

This clone has only a few counts. Other DNA sequences in the sample encode the same CDR3. The V call is TRBV27, the J call TRBJ1-2; 7 nucleotides match TRBD1. The CDR3 is made up of 12 amino acids. V lost 6 bases to trimming and J lost 6 bases; unmatched junction nucleotides: 4. Germline V gene data show CDR1 as MNHEY and CDR2 as SMNVEV (reference sequence). CDR3 sequence reads: CASRKTGDGYTF. The CDR3 DNA is TGTGCCAGCAGGAAAACAGGGGATGGCTACACCTTC.

V usage is TRBV11-2 and J usage is TRBJ2-7; 15 positions agree with TRBD2. The V segment lost 0 bases and the J segment 5 bases; nucleotides outside the gene matches: 5. CDR3 size: 17 residues. Germline V gives CDR1 SGHAT, CDR2 FQNNGV. CDR3 sequence reads: CASSLEGRTSGRDEQYF. DNA of the CDR3: TGTGCCAGCAGCTTAGAAGGAAGGACTAGCGGGAGGGACGAGCAGTACTTC.

The chain recombines TRBV7-6 with TRBJ2-7; D ambiguous. Germline lookup yields CDR1 SGHVS and CDR2 FNYEAQ. V lost 5 bases and J lost 3, with 11 bases in between. The CDR3 is 13 residues long. CDR3 bases: TGTGCCAGCAGCCCCGGACCGAACTACGAGCAGTACTTC. This gives the protein CASSPGPNYEQYF.

This sequence joins TRBV7-9 and TRBJ2-1, with 12 bases lining up with TRBD1. V was pared by 6 bases and J by 7 bases, with 4 bases of the junction left unmatched. The CDR3 runs 14 residues. Germline CDR1 SEHNR, CDR2 FQNEAQ (reference sequence). The DNA of the CDR3 is TGTGCCAGCAGGGGACAGGGGGCCATGAATGAGCAGTTCTTC. This codes for CASRGQGAMNEQFF. The entire variable domain, with the rest obtained from reference TRBV7-9 and TRBJ2-1, is as follows: DTGVSQNPRHKITKRGQNVTFRCDPISEHNRLYWYRQTLGQGPEFLTYFQNEAQLEKSRLLSDRFSAERPKGSFSTLEIQRTEQGDSAMYLCASRGQGAMNEQFFGPGTRLTVL.

The chain has TRBV5-1 and TRBJ2-7; no firm D call. Germline-derived CDR1 and CDR2 are SGHRS and YFSETQ. The V end lost 4 bases, the J end lost 3 bases, and 11 bases lay between the germline ends. This CDR3 has 13 amino acids. The chain's CDR3 is CASSERDHYEQYF. CDR3 DNA: TGCGCCAGCAGCGAGCGCGACCACTACGAGCAGTACTTC.

The chain joins TRBV25-1 to TRBJ2-7; no reliable D call. This CDR3 spans 14 amino acids. V was clipped by 0 bases and J by 3 bases, with 9 bases between them. Germline values: CDR1 MGHDK, CDR2 SYGVNS. The CDR3 region has the DNA TGTGCCAGCAGTGAATATGCTAACAGCTACGAGCAGTACTTC. As protein: CASSEYANSYEQYF.

This clone was detected only once. V usage is TRBV7-9 and J usage is TRBJ2-7, with 7 nucleotides matching TRBD2. Germline loops: CDR1 SEHNR, CDR2 FQNEAQ (reference sequence). The CDR3 has 13 amino acids. Trimming removed 11 bases from V and 3 bases from J; junction bases left unmatched: 10. The chain's CDR3 is CASRGDQVYEQYF. The DNA of the CDR3 is TGTGCCTCCCGGGGGGACCAAGTCTACGAGCAGTACTTC.

This chain connects TRBV6-6 to TRBJ2-5, with 9 bases that match TRBD1. The germline V gene has CDR1 MNHNY and CDR2 SVGAGI (reference sequence). With 7 bases clipped from V and 2 bases from J, the junction kept 5 bases outside the gene matches. The CDR3 is 14 amino acids. The CDR3 loop reads CASKLTGGQETQYF. The CDR3, as DNA: TGTGCCAGCAAACTGACAGGGGGTCAAGAGACCCAGTACTTC.

V gene TRBV9 combines with J gene TRBJ1-6, with 9 nucleotides matching TRBD1. Germline CDR1 is SGDLS and CDR2 is YYNGEE. Losses at the gene ends were 4 bases for V and 8 bases for J; bases not matched to a gene: 4. The CDR3 consists of 14 residues. CDR3 in amino acids: CASSSGTGHSPLHF. CDR3 sequence (DNA): TGTGCCAGCAGCTCCGGGACAGGGCATTCACCCCTCCACTTT.

This chain joins TRBV27 and TRBJ1-1; 12 nucleotides line up with TRBD1. This CDR3 region has 16 residues. V lost 4 bases and J lost 3; bases outside the gene matches: 6. The V gene's germline CDR1 is MNHEY and CDR2 SMNVEV (reference sequence). This CDR3 reads CASSWGGTGGHTEAFF. The CDR3 DNA follows: TGTGCCAGCAGTTGGGGAGGGACAGGGGGCCACACTGAAGCTTTCTTT.

The V gene is TRBV11-3, the J gene TRBJ2-6, with unresolved D. CDR1 and CDR2 (germline): SGHNT, YENEEA. Trimming left V 5 bases short and J 5 bases short, with 19 bases between. The CDR3 has 17 residues. The CDR3 coding sequence is TGTGCCAGCAGCAATCCGTGGCCACAAAGTCGGGCCAACGTCCTGACTTTC. Amino acids: CASSNPWPQSRANVLTF.

The chain is built from TRBV9 and TRBJ2-1; no clear D. Trimming stripped 4 bases from V and 0 bases from J, with 14 bases between. Germline V gives CDR1 SGDLS, CDR2 YYNGEE. This CDR3 spans 16 amino acids. The CDR3: CASSPLIASSYNEQFF. The CDR3 DNA sequence: TGTGCCAGCAGCCCATTGATCGCGAGCTCCTACAATGAGCAGTTCTTC.

The gene calls are TRBV13 and TRBJ1-2, with TRBD1 matching 9 bases. The trim removed 5 bases at V and 4 bases at J, leaving 8 bases unmatched. The CDR3 consists of 15 residues. CDR1 and CDR2 from the germline V gene are PRHDT and FYEKMQ (reference sequence). The chain's CDR3 is CASSGRDRAGYGYTF. The CDR3 DNA sequence: TGTGCCAGCAGCGGAAGGGACAGGGCGGGCTATGGCTACACCTTC.

The V gene is TRBV27, the J gene TRBJ2-1, with TRBD1 identical over 9 bases. The CDR3 length is 16 residues. Germline CDR1 and CDR2: MNHEY and SMNVEV (reference sequence). V trimming: 2 bases; J trimming: 4 bases; junction bases outside the gene matches: 6. CDR3 in amino acids: CASSLTGGSVYNEQFF. In DNA form, the CDR3 reads TGTGCCAGCAGTTTAACAGGGGGCAGCGTGTACAATGAGCAGTTCTTC.